What follows are 8 T cell receptor beta chains derived from one specimen sequenced in a study of blood T cell repertoires in COVID-19. Only in-frame clones appear in the TCRdb table, and some are missing; sequencing was by immunoSEQ multiplex PCR. Here the sample spans around 130,000 clones, around 77% being singletons. Sequencing was done on a sample of peripheral blood. These receptors originate from a human donor in a cohort sampled during active COVID-19.

The V and J genes are TRBV14 and TRBJ1-1; the D is unclear. CDR3 length equals 15 residues. The germline gives CDR1 SGHDN, CDR2 FVKESK. Trimming stripped 8 bases from V and 4 bases from J, with 20 bases between. The CDR3 nucleotides are TGTGCCAGCCCCCGACGGGCCGCCGAGGGCACTGAAGCTTTCTTT. Translation gives CASPRRAAEGTEAFF. Together with reference TRBV14 and TRBJ1-1, the CDR3 gives the full variable domain: EAGVTQFPSHSVIEKGQTVTLRCDPISGHDNLYWYRRVMGKEIKFLLHFVKESKQDESGMPNNRFLAERTGGTYSTLKVQPAELEDSGVYFCASPRRAAEGTEAFFGQGTRLTVV.

The rearrangement joins TRBV19 to TRBJ1-1; D is possibly TRBD1 (5 bases). V was shortened by 8 bases and J by 1 base, with 11 bases between the two germline ends. The CDR3 totals 13 residues. Germline CDR1 and CDR2: LNHDA and SQIVND (reference sequence). The CDR3 protein is CASRDGGNTEAFF. The CDR3 DNA is TGTGCCAGTCGGGACGGGGGGAACACTGAAGCTTTCTTT.

This clone was detected a few times. In DNA form, the CDR3 reads TGTGCCACCGCCGGACAGGGGGCAGCGAACTATGGCTACACCTTC. Translating it yields CATAGQGAANYGYTF. V is TRBV2 and J is TRBJ1-2; 11 nucleotides agree with TRBD1. The CDR3 has 15 residues. J lost 2 bases, V lost 10 bases, and 9 bases had no gene match. The germline CDR1 and CDR2 sequences are SNHLY and FYNNEI.

The chain employs TRBV5-5 and TRBJ2-3; D might be TRBD2 (5 bases). Germline CDR1 reads SGHKS; CDR2 reads YYEKEE (reference sequence). This CDR3 is built from 14 residues. Trimming left V 4 bases short and J 3 bases short, with 12 bases between. In nucleotides, the CDR3 is TGTGCCAGCAGCCGGGGAGAGGGAACAGATACGCAGTATTTT. It is translated as CASSRGEGTDTQYF.

This clone has at least ten counts. The genes are TRBV7-9 and TRBJ1-1; 10 bases align to TRBD1. CDR3 length equals 15 residues. V trimming: 6 bases; J trimming: 2 bases; junction bases outside the gene matches: 6. CDR1 and CDR2 from the germline V gene are SEHNR and FQNEAQ (reference sequence). CDR3: CASRGTGAFNTEAFF. The CDR3 region has the DNA TGTGCCAGCAGAGGGACAGGGGCTTTTAACACTGAAGCTTTCTTT.

The rearrangement joins TRBV30 to TRBJ2-7; 9 bases match TRBD1. The CDR3 has 15 amino acids. In germline, CDR1 is GTSNPN, CDR2 SVGIG (reference sequence). V lost 3 bases to trimming and J lost 1 base; unmatched junction nucleotides: 7. The CDR3 sequence: CAWSFGTGISYEQYF. As DNA, the CDR3 is TGTGCCTGGAGCTTCGGGACAGGGATTTCCTACGAGCAGTACTTC.

In DNA, the CDR3 is TGTGCCAGCAGCTTGGGGGGACAGACCAAAGAGACCCAGTACTTC. Translated: CASSLGGQTKETQYF. This chain links TRBV5-8 with TRBJ2-5, with TRBD1 matching 7 bases. The CDR3 runs 15 residues. Germline V CDR1 and CDR2: SGHTS, YDEGEE. V was pared by 0 bases and J by 3 bases, with 5 bases of the junction left unmatched.

The chain employs TRBV6-2 or TRBV6-3 and TRBJ2-5, with TRBD2 matching over 8 bases. V lost 6 bases to trimming and J lost 5 bases; unmatched junction nucleotides: 20. In germline, CDR1 is MNHEY, CDR2 SVGEGT. This CDR3 spans 18 amino acids. DNA of the CDR3: TGTGCCAGCAGCTCTAGGGTCGCTCTAGCGGGCGGCAAGGAGACCCAGTACTTC. Protein product: CASSSRVALAGGKETQYF.